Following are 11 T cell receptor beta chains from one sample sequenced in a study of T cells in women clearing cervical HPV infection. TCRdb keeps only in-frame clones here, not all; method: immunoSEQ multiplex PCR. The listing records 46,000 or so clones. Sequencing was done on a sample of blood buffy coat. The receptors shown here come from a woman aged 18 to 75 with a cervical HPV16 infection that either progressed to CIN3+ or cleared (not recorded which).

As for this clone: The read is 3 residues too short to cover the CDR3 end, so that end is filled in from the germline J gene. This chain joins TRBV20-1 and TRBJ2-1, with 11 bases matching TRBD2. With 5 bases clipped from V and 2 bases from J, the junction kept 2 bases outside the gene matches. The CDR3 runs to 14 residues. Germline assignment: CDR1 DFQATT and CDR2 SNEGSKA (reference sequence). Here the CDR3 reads CSAVSGGAYNEQFF. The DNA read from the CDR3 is TGCAGTGCTGTTAGCGGGGGGGCCTACAATGAG.

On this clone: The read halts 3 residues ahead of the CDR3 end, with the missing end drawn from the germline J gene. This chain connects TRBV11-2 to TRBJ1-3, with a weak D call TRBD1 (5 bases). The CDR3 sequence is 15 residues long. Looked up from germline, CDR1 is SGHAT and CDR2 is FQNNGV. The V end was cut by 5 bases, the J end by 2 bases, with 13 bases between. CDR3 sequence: CASSQISGAGNTIYF. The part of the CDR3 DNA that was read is TGTGCCAGCAGCCAGATCTCGGGGGCTGGAAACACC.

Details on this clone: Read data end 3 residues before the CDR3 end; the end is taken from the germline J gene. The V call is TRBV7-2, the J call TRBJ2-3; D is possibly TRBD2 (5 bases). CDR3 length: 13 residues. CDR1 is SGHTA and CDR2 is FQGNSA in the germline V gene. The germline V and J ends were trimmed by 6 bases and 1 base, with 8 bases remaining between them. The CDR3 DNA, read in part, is TGTGCCAGCAGGGAACTAGGCACAGATACG. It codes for CASRELGTDT. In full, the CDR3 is CASRELGTDTQYF.

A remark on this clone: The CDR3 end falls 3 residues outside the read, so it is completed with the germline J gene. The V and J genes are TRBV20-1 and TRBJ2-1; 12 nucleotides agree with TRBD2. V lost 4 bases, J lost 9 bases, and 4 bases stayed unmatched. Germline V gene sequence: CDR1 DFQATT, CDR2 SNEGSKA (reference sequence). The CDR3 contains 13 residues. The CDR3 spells CSATLAGGGEQFF. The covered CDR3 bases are TGCAGTGCTACTCTAGCGGGAGGGGGTGAG.

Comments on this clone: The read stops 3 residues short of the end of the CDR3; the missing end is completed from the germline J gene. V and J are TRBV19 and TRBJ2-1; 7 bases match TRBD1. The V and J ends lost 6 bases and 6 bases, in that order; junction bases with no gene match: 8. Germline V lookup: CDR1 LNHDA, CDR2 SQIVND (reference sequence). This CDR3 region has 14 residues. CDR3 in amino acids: CASSTLGQTNEQFF. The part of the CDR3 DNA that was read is TGTGCCAGTAGCACCTTGGGACAGACCAATGAG.

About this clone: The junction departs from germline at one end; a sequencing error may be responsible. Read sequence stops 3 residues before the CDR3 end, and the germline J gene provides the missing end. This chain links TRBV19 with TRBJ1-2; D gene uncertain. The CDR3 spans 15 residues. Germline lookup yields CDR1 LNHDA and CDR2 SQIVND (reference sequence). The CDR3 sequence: CASSVEGDVPDTYTF. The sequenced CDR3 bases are TGTGCCAGTAGTGTAGAGGGCGACGTCCCAGATACC.

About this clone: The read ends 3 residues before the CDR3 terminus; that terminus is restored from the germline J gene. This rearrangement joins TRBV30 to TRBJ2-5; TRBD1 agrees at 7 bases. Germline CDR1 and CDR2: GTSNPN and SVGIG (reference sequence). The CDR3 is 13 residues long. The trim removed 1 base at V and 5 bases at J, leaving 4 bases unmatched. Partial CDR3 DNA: TGTGCCTGGAGTGCGACAGGGTCCGAGACC. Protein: CAWSATGSET. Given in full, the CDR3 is CAWSATGSETQYF. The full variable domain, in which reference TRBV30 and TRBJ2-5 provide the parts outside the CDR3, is SQTIHQWPATLVQPVGSPLSLECTVEGTSNPNLYWYRQAAGRGLQLLFYSVGIGQISSEVPQNLSASRPQDRQFILSSKKLLLSDSGFYLCAWSATGSETQYFGPGTRLLVL.

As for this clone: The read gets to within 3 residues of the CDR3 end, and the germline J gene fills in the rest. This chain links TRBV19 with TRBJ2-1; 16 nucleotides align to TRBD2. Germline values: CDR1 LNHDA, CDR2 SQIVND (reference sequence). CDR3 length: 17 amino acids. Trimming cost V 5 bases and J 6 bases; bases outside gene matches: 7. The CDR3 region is CASSHRGLAGGVNEQFF. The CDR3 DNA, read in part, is TGTGCCAGTAGTCACCGGGGACTAGCGGGAGGGGTCAATGAG.

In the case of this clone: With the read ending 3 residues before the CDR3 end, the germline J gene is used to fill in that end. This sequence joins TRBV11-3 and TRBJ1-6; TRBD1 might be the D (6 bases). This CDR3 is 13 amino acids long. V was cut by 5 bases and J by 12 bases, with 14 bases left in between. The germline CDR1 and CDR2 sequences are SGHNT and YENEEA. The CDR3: CASSQGPGQPLHF. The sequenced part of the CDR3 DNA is TGTGCCAGCAGCCAGGGGCCAGGGCAACCC.

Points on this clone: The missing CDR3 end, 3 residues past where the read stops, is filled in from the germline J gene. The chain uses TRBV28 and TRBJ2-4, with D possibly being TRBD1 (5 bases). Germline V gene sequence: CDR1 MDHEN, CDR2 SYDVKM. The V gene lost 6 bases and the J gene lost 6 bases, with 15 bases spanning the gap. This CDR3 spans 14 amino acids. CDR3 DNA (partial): TGTGCCAGCAGGACTTTACTTCAGGGAAACATT. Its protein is CASRTLLQGNI. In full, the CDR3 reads CASRTLLQGNIQYF.

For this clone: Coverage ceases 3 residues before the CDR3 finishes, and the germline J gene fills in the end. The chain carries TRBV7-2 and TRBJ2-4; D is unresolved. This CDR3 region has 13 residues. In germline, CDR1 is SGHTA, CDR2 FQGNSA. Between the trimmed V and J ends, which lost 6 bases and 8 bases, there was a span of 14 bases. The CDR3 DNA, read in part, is TGTGCCAGCAGGTCCGATACCCGGGACATT. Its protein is CASRSDTRDI. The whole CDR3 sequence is CASRSDTRDIQYF.